This entry concerns a single T cell receptor beta chain. The antigen it recognizes is unknown. Per-base qualities were not stored, and no clone one base away is much larger. The data are from a study of blood T cell repertoires in COVID-19 (dated by TCRdb to the early 2020s). Regarding the complete study: Samples covering the acute and convalescent phases of COVID-19 were provided by collaborators in the United States, Italy and Spain. Samples were obtained from the ongoing ImmuneRACE study (first 160 participants) and from 1,254 subjects provided by 6 global collaborators. The sample metadata nearly always contained a de-identified subject ID, COVID-19 status, age in years and sex. Subjects who had been exposed to COVID-19, were actively infected with it, or had recovered from it provided the deeply sampled blood TCRbeta repertoires that made up the dataset. The material from the prospective study consisted of cDNA or gDNA derived from T cells, B-cell-depleted T cells, or PBMCs. The repertoires were made available in a free public database intended to serve as a resource for research on the immune response to SARS-CoV-2. Where HLA class I and class II types were available, the types were taken from metadata supplied by the sample provider, not from assay-based typing. Study-level results and caveats: The amount of clinical and demographic metadata varied by source and participant and was provided uncurated.

Each collaborating institution followed its own protocols to collect whole blood in K2EDTA tubes. For TCRbeta analysis, collaborators shipped samples as frozen whole blood, isolated PBMCs, or DNA extracted from either of those sample types. TCRbeta CDR3 regions were amplified from genomic DNA by means of the immunoSEQ Assay, a bias-controlled multiplex PCR. Per the source publication's procedure: Within the assay, amplification of reference gene primers was used to estimate how many nucleated cells each sample contained. To quantify the absolute abundance of each unique TCRbeta CDR3 rearrangement, sequence reads were collapsed and filtered. For each sample, productive Simpson clonality was calculated by taking the square root of Simpson's diversity index across productive rearrangements. This is the immuneACCESS table as TCRdb keeps it, with only in-frame sequences that have V and J called. A part of the clones is gone; compared with another copy, unresolved V genes explain less than half, and the rest is unexplained. V, J and clone size reflect that table, while D and trimming were determined from the DNA. The sample table shows around 170,000 clones, and about 82% are seen once. 6.5% of the sample goes to the ten largest clones.

The sample was peripheral blood. This clonotype was obtained from a man in his sixties or seventies with active or convalescent COVID-19.

The nucleotides are TGTGCCACCAGCTCAGGGCCGGACCTTGGCTACACCTTC. The resulting protein is CATSSGPDLGYTF. The V and J segments used are TRBV24-1 and TRBJ1-2, with a weak D call of TRBD1 (5 bases match). Based on the germline V gene, the CDR1 and CDR2 sequences are KGHDR and SFDVKD. V and J are truncated by 7 bases and 7 bases respectively, leaving an intervening sequence of 15 bases. The CDR3 goes from the cysteine to the phenylalanine over 13 residues. Of all the DNA, just the CDR3 is kept, 39 bases in frame from base 1.